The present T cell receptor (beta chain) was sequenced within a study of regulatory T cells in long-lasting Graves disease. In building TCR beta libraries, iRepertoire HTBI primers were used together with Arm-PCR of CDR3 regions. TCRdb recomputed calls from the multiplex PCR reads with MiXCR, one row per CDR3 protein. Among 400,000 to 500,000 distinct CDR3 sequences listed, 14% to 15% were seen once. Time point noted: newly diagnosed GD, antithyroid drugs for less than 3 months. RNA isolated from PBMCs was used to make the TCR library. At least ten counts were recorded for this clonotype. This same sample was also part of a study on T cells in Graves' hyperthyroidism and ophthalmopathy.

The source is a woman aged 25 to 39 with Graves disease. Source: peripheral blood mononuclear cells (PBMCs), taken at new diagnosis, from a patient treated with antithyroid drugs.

CDR3 nucleotides: TGTGCCAGCAGCTTAGATCAGGTCTCCTACGAGCAGTACTTC. Residues: CASSLDQVSYEQYF. The chain is built from TRBV11-2 and TRBJ2-7, with unresolved D. The CDR3 spans 14 residues. The germline gives CDR1 SGHAT, CDR2 FQNNGV. Trimming took off 0 bases at V and 0 bases at J, with 6 bases between the two ends.